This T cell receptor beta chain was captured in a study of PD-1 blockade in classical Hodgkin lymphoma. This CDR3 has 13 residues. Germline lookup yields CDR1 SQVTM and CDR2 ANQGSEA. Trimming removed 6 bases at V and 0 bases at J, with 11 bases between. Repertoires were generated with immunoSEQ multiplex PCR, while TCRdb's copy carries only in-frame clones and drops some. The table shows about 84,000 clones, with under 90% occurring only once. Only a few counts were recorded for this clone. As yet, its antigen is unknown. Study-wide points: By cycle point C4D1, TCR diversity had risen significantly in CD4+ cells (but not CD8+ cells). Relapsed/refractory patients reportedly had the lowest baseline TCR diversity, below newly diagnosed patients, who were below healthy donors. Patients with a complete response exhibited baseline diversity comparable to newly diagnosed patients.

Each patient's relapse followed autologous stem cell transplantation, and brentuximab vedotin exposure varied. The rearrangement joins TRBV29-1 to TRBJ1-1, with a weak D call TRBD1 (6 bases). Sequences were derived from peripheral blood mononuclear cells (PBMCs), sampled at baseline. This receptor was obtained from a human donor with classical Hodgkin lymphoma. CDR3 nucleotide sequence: TGCAGCGTCGCGGGACAATTGAACACTGAAGCTTTCTTT. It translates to CSVAGQLNTEAFF.